The present T cell receptor (beta chain) was sequenced within a study of T cells in Graves' hyperthyroidism and ophthalmopathy (dated by TCRdb to 2018 to 2020). Notes on the research overall: Peripheral blood samples were taken at the time of initial diagnosis, prior to any treatment. The 90 to 100 discovery patients were randomly divided into training and test sets at a 7:3 ratio. The paper reports TCR Vbeta CDR3 sequencing of more than 120 peripheral blood samples: 40 to 45 ophthalmopathy, roughly 80 hyperthyroidism and some 17 progressor patients. Following sampling, methimazole starting at 30 mg daily was given to hyperthyroidism patients, and high-dose intravenous methylprednisolone was given to ophthalmopathy patients. Whether ophthalmopathy could be predicted prospectively was tested in an independent validation cohort made up of roughly 19 hyperthyroidism patients plus 17 patients who later progressed to ophthalmopathy. TCR V-J signatures able to tell the groups apart were searched for in a discovery cohort of about a hundred patients, of whom around 42 had Graves' ophthalmopathy and roughly 57 had stable Graves' hyperthyroidism. In addition, the study compared T-cell repertoires in thyroid tissue and in blood from about 6 Graves' hyperthyroidism patients. Study-wide conclusions, independent of this receptor: Most expanded thyroid clonotypes (frequency above 0.001) were also detected in blood, a finding suggesting that blood repertoires may reflect thyroid immune responses. A model built on a 13 V-J signature distinguished ophthalmopathy from stable hyperthyroidism, reaching around 88% sensitivity and about 81% specificity in cross-validation and 80%/75% in testing. During validation, the model predicted progression to ophthalmopathy a median of approximately 6.5 months ahead of onset, with around 65% sensitivity and more than 72% specificity. Sample size was not statistically predetermined, and investigators were not blinded to group allocation.

In the ophthalmopathy patients, disease was moderately to severely active, with a Clinical Activity Score of 3 or more, a NOSPECS grade of 4 or more, and a duration of less than 3 months. Patients with uncontrolled infections, other autoimmune diseases, pregnancy or lactation were excluded. Diagnoses were established on the basis of clinical symptoms, serum thyroxine and TRAb, thyroid ultrasound, and orbital computed tomography. Ficoll-Paque density gradient centrifugation was used to isolate PBMCs from about 10 ml of fresh peripheral blood. Total RNA was extracted with Trizol reagent, and quality was checked on an Agilent 2100 Bioanalyzer. Inclusive of the bounding cysteine and phenylalanine, the CDR3 is 15 residues long. Kept here is only the CDR3 DNA, which spans 45 bases and is read in frame from base 1. V lost 5 bases and J lost 0 bases; the stretch between them is 8 bases long. Per the germline V gene, SGHAT is the CDR1 and FQNNGV is the CDR2.

There are a few counts of this clonotype. Its target antigen remains unknown. No much larger clonotype is one base removed from it; base qualities were not supplied. Amplification of TCR beta CDR3 regions was carried out from RNA transcripts. The TCR CDR3 was subjected to a first round of RT-PCR using the HTBI primer set and the Qiagen OneStep RT-PCR kit. Libraries were constructed in a second round of multiplex PCR, after which size selection and purification were carried out. Sequencing of the libraries was done on an Illumina HiSeq2000 using paired-end 100 bp reads. The paper's processing steps were these. SOAPnuke was used to process the raw data, with reads discarded if the reads contained adapters or uncalled bases, had a mean Phred below 15, or lacked an exact constant-primer or identifier match. COPE v1.2.5 was used to merge the high-quality paired reads, and each unique nucleotide sequence was defined as a clonotype. MiTCR v1.1 was used to align clonotypes to the IMGT TRBV, TRBD and TRBJ reference segments. The analysis included only V-J combinations with a frequency above 0.0001, which together covered approximately 99% of the repertoires. A TCS score was defined as the ratio between F50 (clonal expansion) and ExV (chaos), using BLOSUM62-based TCRdist between CDR3 peptides within each V-J. Welch's t-statistics and random forest reduced roughly 540 V-J features to fewer than 15, which were used in a naive Bayes classifier (R e1071). Starting from the raw public reads, TCRdb applied fastp trimming at Q25, assembled clones with MiXCR and retained in-frame beta chains. Every distinct CDR3 protein forms one entry, paired with its most common genes and DNA. These V and J calls rely on TCRdb rather than the paper's analysis. The sample yields 300,000 to 500,000 distinct CDR3 sequences; roughly 13% were counted once. Around 28% of the sample is held by the ten biggest clonotypes.

The clonotype was recovered from a middle-aged man with Graves' ophthalmopathy. Specimen: blood. The sequence joins TRBV11-2 to TRBJ2-6, with no confident D gene call. The CDR3 protein: CASSPLVSGANVLTF. DNA sequence: TGTGCCAGCAGCCCCTTAGTCTCTGGGGCCAACGTCCTGACTTTC.